This T cell receptor (beta chain) was sequenced for a study of Ad26.COV2.S vaccination and SARS-CoV-2 variants. About the study: Intramuscular Ad26.COV2.S at 5x10^10 or 1x10^11 viral particles. Findings of the study overall: Marked by substantial breadth, spike-specific CD8+ and CD4+ T cell responses were reportedly seen after vaccination. It is possible that the TCR breadth and depth analyses underestimated the total T cell responses.

The treatment here: some 20 received Ad26.COV2.S at low or high dose, single or two shots; several received placebo; per-sample allocation not given. The samples date from day 63 after the first vaccine or placebo injection. Donation came from an adult in Boston who was aged 18-55 years. This CDR3 is 17 amino acids long. As concerns this clone: Its cognate antigen is unknown.

Here immunoSEQ multiplex PCR was the method, and the copy in TCRdb shows in-frame clones only, minus some. The sample lists some 340,000 clones; approximately 86% were seen once. The genes are TRBV21-1 and TRBJ2-7; the table gives TRBD1 as D, unverified against the DNA. TRBV21-1 is deemed a pseudogene. This clonotype was obtained from a person between 18 and 65 years old who received the Ad26.COV2.S COVID-19 vaccine or a placebo. This specimen consisted of peripheral blood, obtained in a trial of Ad26.COV2.S vaccine versus placebo. Written as DNA, the CDR3 is TGTGCCAGCAGCAAAGATGGGACAGATGCCCTTCTGGGCGAGCAGTACTTC. Translation: CASSKDGTDALLGEQYF.